The 16 T cell receptor beta chains in this list originate from one sample, sequenced in a study of blood T cells in healthy people across ages. Primed by a sample-barcoded 5' primer and a J-beta primer mix, a second PCR proceeded for 7 to 11 cycles. TCRdb used MiXCR to reprocess the 5' RACE reads, holding one entry per CDR3 protein. There are about 1 million distinct CDR3 sequences in the sample; 40% to 45% occur only once, and approximately 17% lies in the top ten. Sequenced input: blood. Receptors originate from a woman aged 55 to 70 in good health.

The chain uses TRBV20-1 and TRBJ2-1, with D uncertain. The CDR3 covers 15 residues. V lost 4 bases and J lost 3, with 16 bases in between. Germline lookup yields CDR1 DFQATT and CDR2 SNEGSKA (reference sequence). CDR3 amino acids: CSATRPEIYYNEQFF. CDR3 DNA: TGCAGTGCTACTCGACCTGAAATTTACTACAATGAGCAGTTCTTC.

This clonotype turned up a few times. This CDR3 reads CASSQNRVDQPQHF. The CDR3 DNA reads TGTGCCAGCAGCCAAAACAGGGTCGATCAGCCCCAGCATTTT. The J gene is TRBJ1-5, the V gene TRBV7-2, with D perhaps matching TRBD1 (6 bases). The CDR3 is 14 residues long. The V end lost 5 bases, the J end lost 5 bases, and 13 bases lay between the germline ends. Germline values: CDR1 SGHTA, CDR2 FQGNSA.

The chain links TRBV6-5 to TRBJ2-1; TRBD1 matches 11 bases. Germline CDR1 reads MNHEY; CDR2 reads SVGAGI. The CDR3 totals 16 residues. Germline trimming cut 1 base from V and 7 bases from J; bases unmatched to any gene: 6. CDR3 DNA: TGTGCCAGCAGTTACTTGGGGACAGGGGGTAAGAATGAGCAGTTCTTC. This encodes CASSYLGTGGKNEQFF.

This chain joins TRBV2 and TRBJ2-7; D is unresolved. The CDR3 has 12 residues. Germline CDR1 reads SNHLY; CDR2 reads FYNNEI. V lost 5 bases and J 6 bases, leaving 11 bases between the germline ends. The CDR3 loop reads CASSNRGIEQYF. In DNA form, the CDR3 reads TGTGCCAGCAGTAATCGAGGCATCGAGCAGTACTTC.

The chain recombines TRBV20-1 with TRBJ2-1; 11 bases are a match to TRBD2. The CDR3 loop spans 15 amino acids. With V trimmed by 1 base and J by 6 bases, 5 bases remained unmatched. Looked up from germline, CDR1 is DFQATT and CDR2 is SNEGSKA (reference sequence). DNA of the CDR3: TGCAGTGCTAGAGTGGGGACTAGCGGTCCCAATGAGCAGTTCTTC. As protein: CSARVGTSGPNEQFF.

V and J are TRBV3-1 and TRBJ2-1; no reliable D call. Trimming cost V 4 bases and J 6 bases, with 10 bases left between them. Germline loops: CDR1 LGHDT, CDR2 YNNKEL (reference sequence). The CDR3 length is 13 residues. This CDR3 reads CASSLNHRNEQFF. CDR3 DNA: TGTGCCAGCAGCCTAAACCATCGCAATGAGCAGTTCTTC.

This chain joins TRBV3-1 and TRBJ2-3, with TRBD2 matching 8 bases. Per the germline V gene, CDR1 is LGHDT and CDR2 is YNNKEL (reference sequence). J lost 4 bases, V lost 1 base, and 4 bases had no gene match. The CDR3 runs 15 residues. The CDR3 nucleotides read TGTGCCAGCAGCCAAGGGCGGCGGGGGGCAGATACGCAGTATTTT. It yields the protein CASSQGRRGADTQYF.

As concerns this clonotype: This may come from a read error, since a much larger clone is one base off. The V gene is TRBV12-5, the J gene TRBJ2-5; D tentatively fits TRBD1 or TRBD2 (5 bases each). V was cut by 8 bases and J by 0 bases, with 16 bases left in between. The CDR3 length is 15 residues. Germline loops: CDR1 LGHNT, CDR2 FRNRAP. The CDR3 DNA reads as TGTGCTAGTTCTCGGGGCAACCGGTACCAAGAGACCCAGTACTTC. Translated, it gives CASSRGNRYQETQYF.

This clonotype was seen only a few times. CDR3: CASSFGRGRPGTDTQYF. The CDR3 coding sequence is TGTGCCAGCAGTTTTGGCCGGGGGAGGCCGGGAACAGATACGCAGTATTTT. This sequence joins TRBV12-3 or TRBV12-4 and TRBJ2-3; TRBD2 might be the D (6 bases). Trimming shortened V by 3 bases and J by 3 bases, and 19 bases separated the two germline ends. The CDR3 contains 17 residues.

This clonotype was detected a few times. Here the CDR3 DNA reads TGCGCCAGCAGTGGGGGTGTCAGGTATTTT. Translation: CASSGGVRYF. This chain uses TRBV10-2 with TRBJ2-3; D is ambiguous. CDR3 length equals 10 residues. Germline CDR1 is WSHSY and CDR2 is SAAADI. Trimming shortened V by 4 bases and J by 14 bases, and 10 bases separated the two germline ends.

The table lists this clonotype with a few counts. This chain uses TRBV24-1 with TRBJ2-3; TRBD1 might be the D (6 bases). This CDR3 region has 15 residues. The germline gives CDR1 KGHDR, CDR2 SFDVKD. The ends were cut back, 4 bases at V and 7 bases at J, with 17 bases in the middle. The DNA of the CDR3 is TGTGCCACCAGTGACCCGGACAGTCTGTTATATACGCAGTATTTT. Amino acids: CATSDPDSLLYTQYF.

A few counts support this clonotype. J is TRBJ2-7 and V is TRBV20-1, with 8 bases lining up with TRBD1. The CDR3 is 13 residues long. V dropped 5 bases and J dropped 5; count of bases not matched to a gene: 8. Germline V lookup: CDR1 DFQATT, CDR2 SNEGSKA (reference sequence). The CDR3 DNA follows: TGCAGTGCTGAACGACAGGGGTTCGACGAGCAGTACTTC. This sequence encodes CSAERQGFDEQYF.

This clonotype showed up just a few times. The CDR3 sequence is CASSYSPIWTSGRAFYEQYF. The CDR3 nucleotides are TGTGCCAGCAGTTACAGCCCAATATGGACTAGCGGGAGGGCCTTCTACGAGCAGTACTTC. The rearrangement uses TRBV6-2 or TRBV6-3 and TRBJ2-7; 15 nucleotides line up with TRBD2. CDR1 is MNHEY, CDR2 SVGEGT, per germline. This CDR3 spans 20 amino acids. V was pared by 2 bases and J by 3 bases, with 14 bases of the junction left unmatched.

This clonotype showed up many times. V and J are TRBV25-1 and TRBJ2-1, with 10 bases fitting TRBD2. V dropped 4 bases and J dropped 5; count of bases not matched to a gene: 5. CDR1 is MGHDK and CDR2 is SYGVNS in the germline V gene. The CDR3 has 15 amino acids. In DNA form, the CDR3 reads TGTGCCAGCAGTGGTAGCGGGAGGCCCCACAATGAGCAGTTCTTC. Protein product: CASSGSGRPHNEQFF.

This clonotype was counted a few times. A junction end diverges from the germline sequence, so it may reflect a read error. V gene TRBV27 combines with J gene TRBJ2-3, with D unresolved. The CDR3 sequence is 14 residues long. Germline assignment: CDR1 MNHEY and CDR2 SMNVEV (reference sequence). CDR3 bases: TGTACCAGCAGTTTCCTGATTAGCACAGATACGCAGTATTTT. Translating it yields CTSSFLISTDTQYF.

CDR3 protein: CASTRGAAGGHYGYTF. The CDR3 nucleotides are TGTGCCAGCACCCGAGGAGCCGCGGGCGGGCACTATGGCTACACCTTC. This chain joins TRBV3-1 and TRBJ1-2, with unresolved D. V was shortened by 7 bases and J by 3 bases, with 21 bases between the two germline ends. The germline CDR1 and CDR2 sequences are LGHDT and YNNKEL (reference sequence). The CDR3 spans 16 residues. The variable domain in full, completed from reference TRBV3-1 and TRBJ1-2, reads DTAVSQTPKYLVTQMGNDKSIKCEQNLGHDTMYWYKQDSKKFLKIMFSYNNKELIINETVPNRFSPKSPDKAHLNLHINSLELGDSAVYFCASTRGAAGGHYGYTFGSGTRLTVV.